The source of this T cell receptor (beta chain) is a study of blood T cell repertoires in COVID-19. Study information: The samples span acute and convalescent COVID-19 from the United States, Italy and Spain.

Germline assignment: CDR1 MDHEN and CDR2 SYDVKM. This CDR3 has 12 residues. V trimming: 2 bases; J trimming: 12 bases; junction bases outside the gene matches: 5. Profiling relied on immunoSEQ multiplex PCR, and the TCRdb table lists in-frame clones only, not all of them. Of 150,000 to 200,000 clones detected, about four fifths appear once; the ten largest clones hold roughly 9.6%. The source is a man aged 45-65 years who had recovered from COVID-19. The chain links TRBV28 to TRBJ2-7; 9 nucleotides align to TRBD1. Sample: PBMCs or T cells enriched from blood (not recorded which). The CDR3 protein is CASSLKKGQGYF. The CDR3 coding sequence is TGTGCCAGCAGTTTAAAAAAGGGACAGGGGTACTTC.